The 26 T cell receptor beta chains in this list originate from one sample, sequenced in a study of cytomegalovirus exposure and HLA in healthy donors. Produced via immunoSEQ multiplex PCR; TCRdb's table is partial and in-frame only. The sample holds over 150,000 clones; about 86% are singletons and the top ten take approximately 2.4%. Sequencing used PBMCs. All receptors derive from a young woman in good health and CMV-seronegative.

The chain joins TRBV5-6 to TRBJ1-1; D gene ambiguous. Per germline, CDR1 SGHDT and CDR2 YYEEEE. V gave up 6 bases and J gave up 1 base, with 13 bases separating them. The CDR3 has 14 residues. DNA for the CDR3: TGTGCCAGCACCCAAACCGCGTGGAACACTGAAGCTTTCTTT. The encoded protein is CASTQTAWNTEAFF.

This rearrangement joins TRBV19 to TRBJ2-4; D is unclear. Per germline, CDR1 LNHDA and CDR2 SQIVND (reference sequence). This CDR3 is 11 amino acids long. Trimming took 3 bases from V and 9 from J, leaving 6 bases between them. Here the CDR3 DNA reads TGTGCCAGTAGTATTGGAGCCATTCAGTACTTC. Translated, it gives CASSIGAIQYF.

J is TRBJ2-7 and V is TRBV7-6; possibly TRBD2 for D (5 bases). The CDR3 runs 13 residues. V was pared by 5 bases and J by 0 bases, with 8 bases between. Germline CDR1 reads SGHVS; CDR2 reads FNYEAQ. This CDR3 reads CASSGESSYEQYF. The CDR3 DNA sequence: TGTGCCAGCAGCGGGGAGAGCTCCTACGAGCAGTACTTC.

The rearrangement links TRBV5-1 to TRBJ1-1; the match to TRBD1 covers 9 bases. CDR1 is SGHRS and CDR2 is YFSETQ in the germline V gene. V was clipped by 4 bases and J by 1 base; unmatched bases: 5. The CDR3 contains 15 residues. The CDR3: CASSPGTGTNTEAFF. CDR3 coding DNA: TGCGCCAGCAGCCCGGGGACAGGGACGAACACTGAAGCTTTCTTT.

This clone was detected only once. The rearrangement joins TRBV27 to TRBJ2-7; TRBD1 agrees at 9 bases. The CDR3 runs to 18 residues. V was clipped by 6 bases and J by 7 bases; unmatched bases: 22. Germline loops: CDR1 MNHEY, CDR2 SMNVEV (reference sequence). CDR3 DNA sequence: TGTGCCAGCAGAACCGGGACAGGGCTTACCAGCGGGCCTTTTGAGCAGTACTTC. Its protein is CASRTGTGLTSGPFEQYF.

This chain joins TRBV6-5 and TRBJ1-2, with 7 bases fitting TRBD1. This CDR3 has 13 residues. V was pared by 2 bases and J by 7 bases, with 4 bases of the junction left unmatched. Germline CDR1 is MNHEY and CDR2 is SVGAGI. This CDR3 reads CASSYEGAGGYTF. In DNA form, the CDR3 reads TGTGCCAGCAGTTACGAGGGGGCGGGTGGCTACACCTTC.

The chain employs TRBV2 and TRBJ1-1; TRBD1 is a possible D gene (6 bases). V was shortened by 2 bases and J by 10 bases, with 11 bases between the two germline ends. Germline loops: CDR1 SNHLY, CDR2 FYNNEI. The CDR3 covers 12 residues. CDR3 in amino acids: CASSESRGGAFF. The CDR3 DNA is TGTGCCAGCAGTGAATCGCGAGGGGGAGCTTTCTTT.

The chain is built from TRBV7-9 and TRBJ1-4; D gene ambiguous. V gave up 5 bases and J gave up 6 bases, with 16 bases separating them. The CDR3 has 15 residues. Germline V gene sequence: CDR1 SEHNR, CDR2 FQNEAQ (reference sequence). The CDR3 loop is CASSRNQAVYEKLFF. The CDR3 DNA is TGTGCCAGCAGCCGAAATCAGGCAGTATATGAAAAACTGTTTTTT.

This chain joins TRBV6-1 and TRBJ2-2; TRBD1 matches at 9 bases. The V gene's germline CDR1 is MNHNS and CDR2 SASEGT. The CDR3 is 16 residues long. V was pared by 4 bases and J by 0 bases, with 3 bases of the junction left unmatched. The CDR3 protein is CASSGTGEPNTGELFF. CDR3 nucleotides: TGTGCCAGCAGTGGGACAGGGGAGCCGAACACCGGGGAGCTGTTTTTT.

The count of this clone is one. The chain has TRBV5-6 and TRBJ1-2; TRBD1 aligns across 9 bases. The CDR3 is 14 residues long. Germline CDR1 reads SGHDT; CDR2 reads YYEEEE. J gave up 2 bases and V 6 bases, and 5 bases lay outside the gene matches. CDR3 in DNA: TGTGCCAGCATCCCGACAGGGGGAAACTATGGCTACACCTTC. Protein sequence: CASIPTGGNYGYTF.

CDR3 sequence (DNA): TGTGCCAGCAGCTTGTCTCGACTAGCGGGACCCAAAATTTTCACAGATACGCAGTATTTT. As protein: CASSLSRLAGPKIFTDTQYF. The chain combines TRBV5-4 with TRBJ2-3; 11 nucleotides agree with TRBD2. The CDR3 sequence is 20 residues long. V shed 1 base and J 2 bases; nucleotides not matched to a gene: 15. Germline V gene lookup returns CDR1 SGHNT and CDR2 YYREEE (reference sequence). The variable domain in full, completed from reference TRBV5-4 and TRBJ2-3, reads ETGVTQSPTHLIKTRGQQVTLRCSSQSGHNTVSWYQQALGQGPQFIFQYYREEENGRGNFPPRFSGLQFPNYSSELNVNALELDDSALYLCASSLSRLAGPKIFTDTQYFGPGTRLTVL.

This clone was counted only a few times. The chain joins TRBV29-1 to TRBJ1-5; D remains unclear. Germline CDR1 SQVTM, CDR2 ANQGSEA. V lost 7 bases, J lost 7 bases, and 11 bases lay in between. This CDR3 spans 11 amino acids. The CDR3, as DNA: TGCAGCGCGGGGAACGACCAGCCCCAGCATTTT. It translates to CSAGNDQPQHF.

The chain joins TRBV2 to TRBJ2-1; 9 bases are shared with TRBD1. The CDR3 extends over 15 amino acids. CDR1 is SNHLY, CDR2 FYNNEI, per germline. With V trimmed by 8 bases and J by 2 bases, 7 bases remained unmatched. CDR3 in DNA: TGTGCCAGCGGTCTGACAGGGGGTACCTACAATGAGCAGTTCTTC. This sequence encodes CASGLTGGTYNEQFF.

V usage is TRBV11-2 and J usage is TRBJ2-2, with 8 nucleotides matching TRBD2. Germline-derived CDR1 and CDR2 are SGHAT and FQNNGV. V lost 2 bases to trimming and J lost 2 bases; unmatched junction nucleotides: 7. The CDR3 is 17 amino acids. DNA of the CDR3: TGTGCCAGCAGCTTAACTAGCGGAGGGGGTAACACCGGGGAGCTGTTTTTT. It yields the protein CASSLTSGGGNTGELFF.

J is TRBJ2-7 and V is TRBV4-1; 9 bases fit TRBD2. CDR3 length: 14 residues. Germline CDR1 MGHRA, CDR2 YSYEKL. J gave up 2 bases and V 5 bases, and 4 bases lay outside the gene matches. CDR3 sequence (DNA): TGCGCCAGCAGCGAAGCGGGGGGCGCCTACGAGCAGTACTTC. This encodes CASSEAGGAYEQYF.

The rearrangement joins TRBV27 to TRBJ1-1, with 7 bases aligning to TRBD1. CDR1 is MNHEY and CDR2 is SMNVEV in the germline V gene (reference sequence). V shed 5 bases and J 8 bases; nucleotides not matched to a gene: 8. The CDR3 is 13 amino acids. DNA for the CDR3: TGTGCCAGCAGTCCTACACGACAGGGAGAAGCTTTCTTT. Its translation is CASSPTRQGEAFF.

The CDR3 loop is CASSPRTGFSYEQYF. DNA of the CDR3: TGTGCCAGCAGCCCACGGACAGGGTTCTCCTACGAGCAGTACTTC. The V and J genes are TRBV7-6 and TRBJ2-7; 8 positions match TRBD1. The CDR3 sequence is 15 residues long. Germline loops: CDR1 SGHVS, CDR2 FNYEAQ. Trimming cost V 5 bases and J 0 bases; bases outside gene matches: 6.

The gene calls are TRBV29-1 and TRBJ1-5; perhaps TRBD1 as D (6 bases). Trimming removed 0 bases from V and 3 bases from J, with 12 bases in between. The CDR3 runs to 15 residues. CDR1 and CDR2 from the germline V gene are SQVTM and ANQGSEA. The CDR3 loop reads CSVEDQGRTNQPQHF. In nucleotides, the CDR3 is TGCAGCGTTGAAGATCAGGGGCGGACCAATCAGCCCCAGCATTTT.

The rearrangement joins TRBV5-1 to TRBJ1-6; D gene unclear. The CDR3 has 17 residues. V dropped 0 bases and J dropped 7 bases, with 17 bases sitting between them. CDR1 and CDR2 from the germline V gene are SGHRS and YFSETQ. The CDR3 loop reads CASSLVVTSPKNSPLHF. The CDR3, as DNA: TGCGCCAGCAGCTTGGTGGTCACATCCCCCAAAAATTCACCCCTCCACTTT.

This chain joins TRBV2 and TRBJ2-2, with unresolved D. Looked up from germline, CDR1 is SNHLY and CDR2 is FYNNEI. The CDR3 is 14 residues long. Trimming left V 2 bases short and J 0 bases short, with 4 bases between. CDR3: CASSEITNTGELFF. The DNA of the CDR3 is TGTGCCAGCAGTGAAATTACGAACACCGGGGAGCTGTTTTTT.

The rearrangement links TRBV6-1 to TRBJ2-7; TRBD1 matches at 9 bases. There are 14 residues in the CDR3. Germline CDR1 and CDR2: MNHNS and SASEGT. The ends lost 4 bases at V and 5 bases at J; junction bases unmatched: 6. Here the CDR3 DNA reads TGTGCCAGCAGTGGAGGGGGACAGGGCAACGAGCAGTACTTC. Amino acid sequence: CASSGGGQGNEQYF.

This clone was detected once. The chain recombines TRBV7-2 with TRBJ1-1; TRBD1 matches 9 bases. CDR1 SGHTA and CDR2 FQGNSA come from the germline V gene. This CDR3 spans 16 amino acids. J gave up 2 bases and V 1 base, and 5 bases lay outside the gene matches. The CDR3 sequence: CASSLGQGGLNTEAFF. The CDR3 nucleotides are TGTGCCAGCAGCTTAGGACAGGGGGGCCTTAACACTGAAGCTTTCTTT.

This chain uses TRBV5-1 with TRBJ1-3; 7 nucleotides match TRBD1. V was pared by 4 bases and J by 2 bases, with 3 bases of the junction left unmatched. Germline assignment: CDR1 SGHRS and CDR2 YFSETQ. This CDR3 has 14 residues. The CDR3 coding sequence is TGCGCCAGCAGCCTTGGGACAGCTGGAAACACCATATATTTT. This sequence encodes CASSLGTAGNTIYF.

The chain employs TRBV6-4 and TRBJ2-1, with a weak D call TRBD1 (7 bases). The CDR3 spans 15 residues. V was clipped by 0 bases and J by 4 bases, with 10 bases between them. In germline, CDR1 is MRHNA, CDR2 SNTAGT. CDR3 nucleotide sequence: TGTGCCAGCAGTGACTCGGCAGGGGGGTACAATGAGCAGTTCTTC. Residues: CASSDSAGGYNEQFF.

The J gene is TRBJ1-2, the V gene TRBV5-5; the match to TRBD1 covers 12 bases. There are 16 residues in the CDR3. In germline, CDR1 is SGHKS, CDR2 YYEKEE (reference sequence). V dropped 3 bases and J dropped 8; count of bases not matched to a gene: 11. The CDR3 DNA sequence: TGTGCCAGCAGCTCTACCGGGACAGGGGGCGCGGAGGGCTACACCTTC. It codes for CASSSTGTGGAEGYTF.

The rearrangement uses TRBV4-3 and TRBJ2-2; perhaps TRBD2 as D (6 bases). There are 15 residues in the CDR3. Trimming took 3 bases from V and 4 from J, leaving 12 bases between them. Per germline, CDR1 LGHNA and CDR2 YSLEER. The CDR3 here is CASSHRQGGTGELFF. CDR3 nucleotide sequence: TGCGCCAGCAGCCACCGCCAGGGAGGCACCGGGGAGCTGTTTTTT.